This T cell receptor beta chain is from a study of precursors of human CD4 cytotoxic T cells (dated by TCRdb to between 2017 and 2018). Describing the broader study: In total, CD4+ memory subsets from about 14 donors went into the bulk TCR-seq analysis. Sequences for both the TCRalpha and TCRbeta chains came out of the TCR-seq analysis of around 13 donors (table S7).

Overall results and qualifications from the work: Some bulk TCR-seq comparisons included only about 95% of the 14 donors, suggesting not every subset was available for every donor. Expanded effector clonotypes made up a larger fraction of IL-7Rhigh TEMRA clonotypes than of TEM or TCM clonotypes. According to the authors, a human observational design cannot definitively establish the direction of differentiation between precursor and effector cells. Compared with TCM and TEM subsets, the IL-7Rhigh and IL-7R- TEMRA subsets had more restricted TCR repertoires, with lower diversity and more expanded clonotypes.

V is clipped by 1 base and J by 4 bases, and the sequence between their germline boundaries is 12 bases long. The CDR3 sequence holds 15 residues, the cysteine and phenylalanine included. Only CDR3 DNA remains: 45 bases, in frame from the first base. In the germline V gene, CDR1 corresponds to LGHNA and CDR2 to YSLEER. This clonotype registers as large (0.1 to 1%) within its sample. It lacks a known antigen. It has no much larger one-base neighbor in the sample; base qualities were not kept. Instrument used: Illumina MiSeq. On the study's bioinformatics: The Shannon-Wiener index, calculated in VDJtools, was used to measure repertoire diversity. TCRbeta clonotypes with a clonotype frequency of at least 3 were defined as expanded. In-frame beta chains were kept once TCRdb had trimmed the public reads at Q25 with fastp and called clones with MiXCR. Rows are unified per CDR3 protein, each entry keeping the most common DNA and genes. Here the V and J calls rest on TCRdb's processing, not on the authors' analysis. The sample table contains 500 to 600 distinct CDR3 sequences; only one count was recorded for roughly a fifth of them. Of the sample, around an eighth falls within the top ten clones.

To test whether a precursor-effector relationship exists among CD4 cytotoxic T cells, bulk UMI-based TCR sequencing was run on four sorted CD4+ memory subsets: TCM, TEM, IL-7Rhigh TEMRA, and IL-7R- TEMRA. Cells were obtained from peripheral blood mononuclear cells that had been isolated from human blood. This TCR came from a human donor in good health. Sequencing used memory CD4+ T cells from blood (PBMCs). The chain is assembled from TRBV4-3 and TRBJ2-3, with the D call perhaps TRBD1 or TRBD2, each one matching 6 bases. The nucleotide sequence is given as TGCGCCAGCAGCCAAGGAGAGGGGGGCGCAGATACGCAGTATTTT. This yields the protein CASSQGEGGADTQYF.